This is a list of T cell receptor beta chains from one sample in a study of cytomegalovirus exposure and HLA in healthy donors. Clones were sequenced by immunoSEQ multiplex PCR, and TCRdb holds only the in-frame ones, with some missing. The clone table shows approximately 180,000 clones, with the ten largest holding about 6.8%. The sample consisted of PBMCs. These receptors were collected from a man between 25 and 39 years old in good health and CMV-seronegative. CDR3s include the opening cysteine and the closing phenylalanine or tryptophan. A D gene is named only where the DNA matches it firmly.

cdr3_nt: TGTGCCAGCAGCTTAGATCCGGGAAGCTATGGCTACACCTTC
cdr3_aa: CASSLDPGSYGYTF
d_call: .
j_call: TRBJ1-2
v_call: TRBV7-6

cdr3_nt: TGCGCCAGCAGCTTGGTGCAGGGGGCAACCTACGGGCAGTACTTC
cdr3_aa: CASSLVQGATYGQYF
d_call: TRBD1
j_call: TRBJ2-7
v_call: TRBV5-1

cdr3_nt: TGTGCCAGCCGGCGACAGTCCTCTTACGAGCAGTACTTC
cdr3_aa: CASRRQSSYEQYF
d_call: .
j_call: TRBJ2-7
v_call: TRBV7-9

cdr3_nt: TGTGCCAGTAGTATAGATCGTGTACTACAGGGGAAGTTCTTC
cdr3_aa: CASSIDRVLQGKFF
d_call: TRBD1
j_call: TRBJ2-1
v_call: TRBV19

cdr3_nt: TGTGCCAGCATCCTCAAAGGGGCCACCTACGAGCAGTACTTC
cdr3_aa: CASILKGATYEQYF
d_call: .
j_call: TRBJ2-7
v_call: TRBV7-9

cdr3_nt: TGTGCCACCCAGGGAGCTAGCGGGAGAAACAATGAGCAGTTCTTC
cdr3_aa: CATQGASGRNNEQFF
d_call: TRBD2
j_call: TRBJ2-1
v_call: TRBV13

cdr3_nt: TGTGCCAGCAGCCAGGGCAATAGCGGGTTCACAGATACGCAGTATTTT
cdr3_aa: CASSQGNSGFTDTQYF
d_call: TRBD2
j_call: TRBJ2-3
v_call: TRBV4-2

cdr3_nt: TGCGCCAGCAGCCAGCGATTGGCGGGGGGGCACGGCGAGCAGTACTTC
cdr3_aa: CASSQRLAGGHGEQYF
d_call: TRBD2
j_call: TRBJ2-7
v_call: TRBV4-3

cdr3_nt: TGTGCCAGCAGCTTAGTCGGGAGCGCGAGCTCCTACAATGAGCAGTTCTTC
cdr3_aa: CASSLVGSASSYNEQFF
d_call: .
j_call: TRBJ2-1
v_call: TRBV7-2

cdr3_nt: TGCGCCAGCAGCTTGAGCCTAGCGGGGGGTATGAACACCGGGGAGCTGTTTTTT
cdr3_aa: CASSLSLAGGMNTGELFF
d_call: TRBD2
j_call: TRBJ2-2
v_call: TRBV5-1

cdr3_nt: TGTGCCACTCCGACGGCGGGGGCTATCGAGCAGTACTTC
cdr3_aa: CATPTAGAIEQYF
d_call: .
j_call: TRBJ2-7
v_call: TRBV19

cdr3_nt: TGCGCCAGCAGCTTGGTAGGGGCGGATGAAAAACTGTTTTTT
cdr3_aa: CASSLVGADEKLFF
d_call: .
j_call: TRBJ1-4
v_call: TRBV5-1

cdr3_nt: TGTGCCAGCAGTCAAAGCGGGGGCACCGGGGAGCTGTTTTTT
cdr3_aa: CASSQSGGTGELFF
d_call: TRBD2
j_call: TRBJ2-2
v_call: TRBV7-9

cdr3_nt: TGTGCCATCAGTGAGTTACAGGGGCAGTTCTTC
cdr3_aa: CAISELQGQFF
d_call: .
j_call: TRBJ2-1
v_call: TRBV10-3

cdr3_nt: TGTGCCAGCAGTGAAGGGACAGGGAATTCCTATGGCTACACCTTC
cdr3_aa: CASSEGTGNSYGYTF
d_call: TRBD1
j_call: TRBJ1-2
v_call: TRBV6-1

cdr3_nt: TGCAGCGTCGCAAGCCATCGGACAGGGAGTGGATATGGCTACACCTTC
cdr3_aa: CSVASHRTGSGYGYTF
d_call: TRBD1
j_call: TRBJ1-2
v_call: TRBV29-1

cdr3_nt: TGTGCCAGCAGTGAATGGCAGAACGAGCAGTACTTC
cdr3_aa: CASSEWQNEQYF
d_call: .
j_call: TRBJ2-7
v_call: TRBV2

cdr3_nt: TGTGCCAGCAGCTCGGGGACAGGGTTCCACACTGAAGCTTTCTTT
cdr3_aa: CASSSGTGFHTEAFF
d_call: TRBD1
j_call: TRBJ1-1
v_call: TRBV5-8

cdr3_nt: TGTGCCAGCAGCTTTGGTGGCGGGTTTCTGGACGAGCAGTACTTC
cdr3_aa: CASSFGGGFLDEQYF
d_call: .
j_call: TRBJ2-7
v_call: TRBV5-4

cdr3_nt: TGTGCCTGGAGTGTACACGGGACTAGGAGTTACGAGCAGTACTTC
cdr3_aa: CAWSVHGTRSYEQYF
d_call: TRBD2
j_call: TRBJ2-7
v_call: TRBV30

cdr3_nt: TGCGCCAGCAGCTTGTTACAGTCTAACTATGGCTACACCTTC
cdr3_aa: CASSLLQSNYGYTF
d_call: .
j_call: TRBJ1-2
v_call: TRBV5-1

cdr3_nt: TGTGCCATCAGTGACGGTGGCTATGGCTACACCTTC
cdr3_aa: CAISDGGYGYTF
d_call: .
j_call: TRBJ1-2
v_call: TRBV10-3

cdr3_nt: TGCGCCAGCAGCAGGGGACAGGGGGGAAACATTCAGTACTTC
cdr3_aa: CASSRGQGGNIQYF
d_call: TRBD1
j_call: TRBJ2-4
v_call: TRBV10-1

cdr3_nt: TGTGCCAGCAGCTTGGCGGACTCCGGGACCCAGTACTTC
cdr3_aa: CASSLADSGTQYF
d_call: .
j_call: TRBJ2-5
v_call: TRBV5-4

cdr3_nt: TGTGCCAGCAGGACCGGGACAGGGAAAGGCGAGCAGTACTTC
cdr3_aa: CASRTGTGKGEQYF
d_call: TRBD1
j_call: TRBJ2-7
v_call: TRBV7-2

cdr3_nt: TGTGCCAGCAGCTTAGCGCGACTAGCGGGAGAGGGGGAGCAGTACTTC
cdr3_aa: CASSLARLAGEGEQYF
d_call: TRBD2
j_call: TRBJ2-7
v_call: TRBV7-8

cdr3_nt: TGTGCCAGCAGGCTGGGGGACAGGGGTTCTGGGGCCAACGTCCTGACTTTC
cdr3_aa: CASRLGDRGSGANVLTF
d_call: TRBD1
j_call: TRBJ2-6
v_call: TRBV4-2

cdr3_nt: TGTGCCAGCAGCTTTAATAGCGGGGGGACAGATACGCAGTATTTT
cdr3_aa: CASSFNSGGTDTQYF
d_call: TRBD2
j_call: TRBJ2-3
v_call: TRBV11-2

cdr3_nt: TGTGCCAGCAGCTTGGCGCTAGCGGGAGGGTACAATGAGCAGTTCTTC
cdr3_aa: CASSLALAGGYNEQFF
d_call: TRBD2
j_call: TRBJ2-1
v_call: TRBV5-4

cdr3_nt: TGCGCCAGCGCCAACACAGGGGGCGTTGGGGGGACTGAAGCTTTCTTT
cdr3_aa: CASANTGGVGGTEAFF
d_call: TRBD1
j_call: TRBJ1-1
v_call: TRBV10-2

cdr3_nt: TGTGCCAGCAGTGGAGTTAGGGCTAGCGACTCCTACGAGCAGTACTTC
cdr3_aa: CASSGVRASDSYEQYF
d_call: .
j_call: TRBJ2-7
v_call: TRBV6-1

cdr3_nt: TGCGCCAGCAGCTCCTTAGTCGGGGAGCTGTTTTTT
cdr3_aa: CASSSLVGELFF
d_call: .
j_call: TRBJ2-2
v_call: TRBV5-1

cdr3_nt: TGTGCCAGCAGCCAAGGGGCAGCGGGACCTCTCCGGGAGACCCAGTACTTC
cdr3_aa: CASSQGAAGPLRETQYF
d_call: TRBD2
j_call: TRBJ2-5
v_call: TRBV14

cdr3_nt: TGCGCCAGCAGCCGCCGACAGGGGAGCGGCAATCAGCCCCAGCATTTT
cdr3_aa: CASSRRQGSGNQPQHF
d_call: TRBD1
j_call: TRBJ1-5
v_call: TRBV10-2

cdr3_nt: TGTGCCAGCAGCTTAATCATGACAGGGGGCGCCTACGAGCAGTACTTC
cdr3_aa: CASSLIMTGGAYEQYF
d_call: TRBD1
j_call: TRBJ2-7
v_call: TRBV7-9

cdr3_nt: TGTGCCAGTAGTATGGACAGGGCACCTAACTATGGCTACACCTTC
cdr3_aa: CASSMDRAPNYGYTF
d_call: TRBD1
j_call: TRBJ1-2
v_call: TRBV19

cdr3_nt: TGCGCCAGCAGCTTGTATTTCAGGGGTGGTTCCGGTAATGAAAAACTGTTTTTT
cdr3_aa: CASSLYFRGGSGNEKLFF
d_call: .
j_call: TRBJ1-4
v_call: TRBV5-1

cdr3_nt: TGTGCCACTCGGAGAAGCTATCAAGAGACCCAGTACTTC
cdr3_aa: CATRRSYQETQYF
d_call: .
j_call: TRBJ2-5
v_call: TRBV5-8

cdr3_nt: TGTGCCAGCAGCCCGGGATACGAGCAGTACTTC
cdr3_aa: CASSPGYEQYF
d_call: .
j_call: TRBJ2-7
v_call: TRBV7-9

cdr3_nt: TGCGCCAGCAGTCTGGCAGGGGGTAGTCATGGCTACACCTTC
cdr3_aa: CASSLAGGSHGYTF
d_call: TRBD1
j_call: TRBJ1-2
v_call: TRBV10-2

cdr3_nt: TGTGCCAGCCAGACAGGGGGGACCGGGGAGCTGTTTTTT
cdr3_aa: CASQTGGTGELFF
d_call: TRBD1
j_call: TRBJ2-2
v_call: TRBV6-1

cdr3_nt: TGTGCCAGCAGCTTGGACTCACTCACTGAAGCTTTCTTT
cdr3_aa: CASSLDSLTEAFF
d_call: .
j_call: TRBJ1-1
v_call: TRBV11-3

cdr3_nt: TGCGCCAGCAGTCCCAACAGGGTTGAGACCCAGTACTTC
cdr3_aa: CASSPNRVETQYF
d_call: .
j_call: TRBJ2-5
v_call: TRBV10-2

cdr3_nt: TGTGCCAGCAGTTTTTGGCAGGGGCGACAGCCCCAGCATTTT
cdr3_aa: CASSFWQGRQPQHF
d_call: .
j_call: TRBJ1-5
v_call: TRBV28

cdr3_nt: TGTGCCAGCAGTTTCCGGACAGGGGGCCTCCTTGGAACGGGGGCCAACGTCCTGACTTTC
cdr3_aa: CASSFRTGGLLGTGANVLTF
d_call: TRBD1
j_call: TRBJ2-6
v_call: TRBV27

cdr3_nt: TGTGCCAGCACCCCCCTCCAAGAGACCCAGTACTTC
cdr3_aa: CASTPLQETQYF
d_call: .
j_call: TRBJ2-5
v_call: TRBV6-1

cdr3_nt: TGCGCCAGCAGCTTCGGAGGGGTTGTAGATCCCCAGCATTTT
cdr3_aa: CASSFGGVVDPQHF
d_call: .
j_call: TRBJ1-5
v_call: TRBV5-1

cdr3_nt: TGTGCCAGCAGCTTAGGCCGTGCCAGGTTGAACTATGGCTACACCTTC
cdr3_aa: CASSLGRARLNYGYTF
d_call: .
j_call: TRBJ1-2
v_call: TRBV13